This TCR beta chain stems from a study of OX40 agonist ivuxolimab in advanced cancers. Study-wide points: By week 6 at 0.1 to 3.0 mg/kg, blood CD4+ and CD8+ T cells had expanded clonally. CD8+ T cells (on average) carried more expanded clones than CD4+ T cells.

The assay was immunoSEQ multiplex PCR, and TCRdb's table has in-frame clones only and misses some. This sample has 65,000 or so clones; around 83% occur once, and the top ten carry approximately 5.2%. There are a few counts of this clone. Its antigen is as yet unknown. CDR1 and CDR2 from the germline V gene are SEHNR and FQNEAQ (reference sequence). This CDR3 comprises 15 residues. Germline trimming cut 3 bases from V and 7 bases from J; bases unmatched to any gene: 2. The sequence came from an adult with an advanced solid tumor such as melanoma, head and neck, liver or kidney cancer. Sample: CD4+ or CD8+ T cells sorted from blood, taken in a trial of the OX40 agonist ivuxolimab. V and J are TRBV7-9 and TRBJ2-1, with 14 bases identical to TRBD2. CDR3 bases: TGTGCCAGCAGCTTGGGACTAGCGGGAGTAAATGAGCAGTTCTTC. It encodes CASSLGLAGVNEQFF.